The entry below gives a single TCR beta chain sequence along with its context. What it binds is not known. Assay: immunoSEQ multiplex PCR; the TCRdb copy retains only in-frame clones and omits some. The sample lists some 2 million clones, roughly 95% occurring once. This sample is part of a study of shared clonotypes between healthy human individuals. Study background: The plates for each donor numbered three CD4 naive, three CD4 memory, two CD8 naive and one CD8 memory.

Broader study findings: Depth of sequencing was expected to influence donor clonotype sharing. Larger richness was generally estimated for naive than memory subsets. Inspection by rarefaction showed sorted-subset sequencing to be incomplete despite large depth.

Germline V gene sequence: CDR1 MDHEN, CDR2 SYDVKM. Trimming at V came to 6 bases and at J to 0 bases, leaving 10 bases not matched to a gene. The CDR3 is made up of 16 amino acids. The sequencing sample was made of naive CD4+ T cells sorted from blood. Described subset: CD45RA+ positively selected. The chain employs TRBV28 and TRBJ1-2, with 7 bases fitting TRBD1. The receptor was isolated from a young man in good health. The CDR3 sequence: CASSDHTGDANYGYTF. The CDR3 nucleotides read TGTGCCAGCAGCGATCATACAGGGGACGCTAACTATGGCTACACCTTC.